This T cell receptor beta chain was sequenced during a study of vaccination and CD4 T cells after COVID-19. Study as a whole: Convalescent patients were SARS-CoV-2 positive by nasal swab PCR; ten or so mild, one severe. Control cultures used a CEFX viral epitope pool, an HIV-1 Nef peptide pool, or no peptide. Post-diagnosis, post-COVID samples were collected after a median around 100 days, ranging 35 to 161.

Time point specified: late sampling 161 to 241 days after vaccination in a few convalescent patients. The sample's treatment: roughly 10-day PBMC culture with coronavirus spike peptide pools or control peptides (ViraFEST assay). Scientists ran DNA taken from cultured CD4+ T cells through the Oncomine TCR Beta short-read assay for sequencing. A single record per CDR3 protein comes from TCRdb applying MiXCR to the PCR reads. The repertoire holds approximately 23,000 distinct CDR3 sequences, with around two fifths as singletons. As for this clonotype: Its antigen is unknown.

General observations from the study: The median SARS-CoV-2-reactive clonotype number increased from roughly 21 to 40, without statistical significance.

Per the germline V gene, CDR1 is MNHNS and CDR2 is SASEGT. The CDR3 extends over 13 amino acids. The ends were cut back, 6 bases at V and 5 bases at J, with 13 bases in the middle. This specimen consisted of CD4+ T cells from blood, cultured in vitro, obtained about 7 months after SARS-CoV-2 vaccination. This chain links TRBV6-1 with TRBJ1-2; D not resolved. This clonotype was sampled from a human donor who had recovered from COVID-19. The CDR3 spells CASRAGVWYGYTF. CDR3 in DNA: TGTGCCAGCAGGGCAGGCGTGTGGTATGGCTACACCTTC.